Listed here is a single TCR beta chain. This entry belongs to a study of blood T cell repertoires in COVID-19. Study-wide background: Acute and convalescent COVID-19 samples came from the United States, Italy and Spain. The analysed material was cDNA or gDNA that came from T cells, B-cell-depleted T cells, or PBMCs.

Under the authors' procedure: Estimated nucleated cell counts came from reference gene primer amplification. Sequencing used immunoSEQ multiplex PCR; TCRdb keeps in-frame clones, though not all of them. Clonal size and the V and J genes are those of that table, whereas D and trimming came from the DNA. The sample lists 130,000 to 150,000 clones, about 85% occurring once. The sequenced sample was peripheral blood. The clonotype was recovered from a human donor with acute or convalescent COVID-19. The donor label of this sample is uncertain.

Here the CDR3 DNA reads TGTGCCAGCAGCTTAGCGTGGCAGAACACTGAAGCTTTCTTT. This translates into CASSLAWQNTEAFF. The chain is built from TRBV7-9 and TRBJ1-1; D is unresolved. V lost 0 bases and J lost 1, with 6 bases in between. The CDR3 consists of 14 residues. Germline CDR1 is SEHNR and CDR2 is FQNEAQ (reference sequence).